These 28 T cell receptor beta chains originate from one sample sequenced in a study of blood T cell repertoires in COVID-19. Sequenced by immunoSEQ multiplex PCR; TCRdb stores in-frame clones only, minus some. The sample holds under 300,000 clones, roughly 90% seen once. Sequencing was performed on PBMCs or T cells enriched from blood (not recorded which). These receptors were obtained from a middle-aged man who had recovered from COVID-19.

The J gene is TRBJ1-5, the V gene TRBV10-3, with 10 bases that match TRBD1. Germline loops: CDR1 ENHRY, CDR2 SYGVKD. The CDR3 runs to 14 residues. The ends lost 10 bases at V and 5 bases at J; junction bases unmatched: 8. The CDR3 nucleotides read TGTGCCACTCAGCGGACAGGGGGTGATCAGCCCCAGCATTTT. Its protein is CATQRTGGDQPQHF.

The chain carries TRBV5-6 and TRBJ1-2, with 11 bases lining up with TRBD1. Per germline, CDR1 SGHDT and CDR2 YYEEEE. J lost 4 bases, V lost 4 bases, and 6 bases had no gene match. CDR3 length: 15 amino acids. CDR3 DNA: TGTGCCAGCAGCCCTAGGGACAGGGGGATCTATGGCTACACCTTC. Translation: CASSPRDRGIYGYTF.

The V and J genes are TRBV9 and TRBJ1-1; 7 bases match TRBD1. Germline-derived CDR1 and CDR2 are SGDLS and YYNGEE. With V trimmed by 1 base and J by 4 bases, 7 bases remained unmatched. The CDR3 contains 15 residues. CDR3 bases: TGTGCCAGCAGCGTAAATCAGGGGGTGGCCACTGAAGCTTTCTTT. Translation: CASSVNQGVATEAFF.

This clone appeared a few times. The chain couples TRBV18 to TRBJ1-5; D not certain. V was pared by 3 bases and J by 2 bases, with 5 bases between. CDR1 is KGHSH, CDR2 LQKENI, per germline. The CDR3 contains 13 residues. This chain's CDR3 is CASSPTGNQPQHF. In nucleotides, the CDR3 is TGTGCCAGCTCACCTACAGGCAATCAGCCCCAGCATTTT.

V and J are TRBV27 and TRBJ2-7, with TRBD2 matching over 11 bases. V lost 8 bases and J lost 6; bases outside the gene matches: 12. This CDR3 spans 15 amino acids. Germline-derived CDR1 and CDR2 are MNHEY and SMNVEV (reference sequence). CDR3 region: CASESRWLAGGEQYF. CDR3 bases: TGTGCCAGCGAGTCTCGCTGGCTAGCGGGAGGCGAGCAGTACTTC.

J is TRBJ1-1 and V is TRBV5-1; 10 nucleotides agree with TRBD1. In germline, CDR1 is SGHRS, CDR2 YFSETQ. This CDR3 contains 13 residues. V shed 3 bases and J 6 bases; nucleotides not matched to a gene: 2. CDR3 amino acids: CASSYGQGAEAFF. The CDR3 DNA reads as TGCGCCAGCAGCTACGGACAGGGGGCTGAAGCTTTCTTT.

The J gene is TRBJ1-2, the V gene TRBV9, with 7 positions matching TRBD1. Trimming cost V 4 bases and J 6 bases; bases outside gene matches: 9. Germline CDR1 is SGDLS and CDR2 is YYNGEE. The CDR3 has 14 amino acids. CDR3 sequence reads: CASSLRGIRDGYTF. The CDR3, as DNA: TGTGCCAGCAGCCTCAGGGGGATTCGCGATGGCTACACCTTC. Filled out from reference TRBV9 and TRBJ1-2, the complete variable domain reads DSGVTQTPKHLITATGQRVTLRCSPRSGDLSVYWYQQSLDQGLQFLIQYYNGEERAKGNILERFSAQQFPDLHSELNLSSLELGDSALYFCASSLRGIRDGYTFGSGTRLTVV.

The V and J genes are TRBV7-8 and TRBJ2-5; no clear D. The CDR3 has 13 amino acids. V was shortened by 3 bases and J by 1 base, with 6 bases between the two germline ends. CDR1 and CDR2 from the germline V gene are SGHVS and FQNEAQ. The CDR3 region is CASSLPLQETQYF. CDR3 bases: TGTGCCAGCAGCTTGCCACTCCAAGAGACCCAGTACTTC.

Points on this clone: Within the sample, other DNA sequences also encode this same CDR3. The chain links TRBV9 to TRBJ2-7; D is possibly TRBD2 (5 bases). Trimming left V 2 bases short and J 4 bases short, with 13 bases between. This CDR3 contains 14 residues. Germline assignment: CDR1 SGDLS and CDR2 YYNGEE. CDR3 DNA sequence: TGTGCCAGCAGCGTGGGAGACCGAGGGTACGAGCAGTACTTC. Its translation is CASSVGDRGYEQYF.

The V gene is TRBV29-1, the J gene TRBJ1-2; no firm D call. The CDR3 covers 14 residues. V dropped 2 bases and J dropped 8 bases, with 18 bases sitting between them. Germline-derived CDR1 and CDR2 are SQVTM and ANQGSEA. The DNA of the CDR3 is TGCAGCGTTGAAAGGTCATCCCGGGCGGGGGGCTACACCTTC. Amino acids: CSVERSSRAGGYTF.

A single count supports this clone. V gene TRBV28 combines with J gene TRBJ2-2, with TRBD1 matching 8 bases. The CDR3 totals 15 residues. CDR1 MDHEN and CDR2 SYDVKM come from the germline V gene. The trim removed 6 bases at V and 0 bases at J, leaving 3 bases unmatched. Here the CDR3 reads CASRWDRTNTGELFF. CDR3 nucleotides: TGTGCCAGCAGATGGGACAGGACGAACACCGGGGAGCTGTTTTTT.

The rearrangement uses TRBV5-1 and TRBJ2-3, with 10 bases that match TRBD2. CDR1 and CDR2 from the germline V gene are SGHRS and YFSETQ. The CDR3 covers 17 residues. Trimming cost V 0 bases and J 6 bases; bases outside gene matches: 10. CDR3 protein: CASSLARQAGGVDTQYF. The CDR3 DNA reads TGCGCCAGCAGCTTGGCCAGACAAGCGGGAGGGGTGGATACGCAGTATTTT.

The chain combines TRBV2 with TRBJ2-1; no firm D call. Per germline, CDR1 SNHLY and CDR2 FYNNEI. CDR3 length: 12 amino acids. V lost 6 bases to trimming and J lost 9 bases, with 12 bases between them. The CDR3 protein is CASRAIPSEQFF. For the CDR3, the DNA is TGTGCCAGCAGAGCCATCCCGAGTGAGCAGTTCTTC.

The genes are TRBV29-1 and TRBJ1-2; tentatively, D is TRBD1 (6 bases). V lost 6 bases to trimming and J lost 4 bases, with 18 bases between them. The CDR3 is 14 residues long. Germline V gene lookup returns CDR1 SQVTM and CDR2 ANQGSEA. CDR3 amino acids: CSVSEGGSGYGYTF. The CDR3 bases are TGCAGCGTCTCCGAAGGGGGATCAGGCTATGGCTACACCTTC.

This chain uses TRBV2 with TRBJ1-3; no reliable D call. Trimming removed 2 bases from V and 1 base from J, with 12 bases in between. CDR1 and CDR2 (germline): SNHLY, FYNNEI. The CDR3 length is 16 residues. CDR3 in amino acids: CASSERRSGSGNTIYF. Written as DNA, the CDR3 is TGTGCCAGCAGTGAAAGGAGGAGCGGGTCTGGAAACACCATATATTTT.

This clone was seen a single time. This chain links TRBV7-2 with TRBJ2-7; 7 bases are shared with TRBD2. In germline, CDR1 is SGHTA, CDR2 FQGNSA. After removal of 3 bases from V and 0 bases from J, the junction contained 5 bases not matched to a gene. This CDR3 has 15 amino acids. This CDR3 reads CASSFNGGNSYEQYF. In DNA form, the CDR3 reads TGTGCCAGCAGCTTTAACGGGGGGAACTCCTACGAGCAGTACTTC. The entire variable domain, with the rest obtained from reference TRBV7-2 and TRBJ2-7, is as follows: GAGVSQSPSNKVTEKGKDVELRCDPISGHTALYWYRQSLGQGLEFLIYFQGNSAPDKSGLPSDRFSAERTGGSVSTLTIQRTQQEDSAVYLCASSFNGGNSYEQYFGPGTRLTVT.

The genes are TRBV5-1 and TRBJ2-1; 7 bases line up with TRBD1. V trimming: 0 bases; J trimming: 6 bases; junction bases outside the gene matches: 6. The length of the CDR3 is 15 residues. Per the germline V gene, CDR1 is SGHRS and CDR2 is YFSETQ. CDR3 amino acids: CASSLGQGPPNEQFF. The CDR3, as DNA: TGCGCCAGCAGCTTGGGACAGGGTCCCCCCAATGAGCAGTTCTTC.

This chain connects TRBV18 to TRBJ2-5, with TRBD1 as a possible D gene (6 bases). The length of the CDR3 is 15 residues. Germline loops: CDR1 KGHSH, CDR2 LQKENI. The V gene lost 4 bases and the J gene lost 5 bases, with 17 bases spanning the gap. The CDR3 DNA follows: TGTGCCAGCTCACACGCTTCACAGGGTACCGAGACCCAGTACTTC. Amino acids: CASSHASQGTETQYF.

This chain connects TRBV5-1 to TRBJ1-5, with D tentatively TRBD1 (5 bases). Trimming left V 0 bases short and J 3 bases short, with 10 bases between. This CDR3 spans 15 amino acids. Germline CDR1 and CDR2: SGHRS and YFSETQ. In DNA form, the CDR3 reads TGCGCCAGCAGCTTGGACCAAGGGGTCAATCAGCCCCAGCATTTT. Encoded protein: CASSLDQGVNQPQHF.

The V and J genes are TRBV11-2 and TRBJ2-7; possibly TRBD2 for D (6 bases). The CDR3 is 16 residues long. V lost 5 bases and J lost 3, with 20 bases in between. Germline values: CDR1 SGHAT, CDR2 FQNNGV. This chain's CDR3 is CASSLRGAGKDYEQYF. CDR3 in DNA: TGTGCCAGCAGCCTACGAGGGGCGGGAAAAGACTACGAGCAGTACTTC.

The chain carries TRBV11-3 and TRBJ1-2, with no clear D. The length of the CDR3 is 15 residues. With 5 bases removed from V and 2 bases from J, the gap between germline ends came to 15 bases. CDR1 and CDR2 from the germline V gene are SGHNT and YENEEA. The CDR3 sequence is CASSQPGIGNYGYTF. The CDR3 nucleotides read TGTGCCAGCAGCCAACCGGGGATTGGGAACTATGGCTACACCTTC.

The chain is built from TRBV29-1 and TRBJ1-1; D might be TRBD1 (5 bases). Deletions cut 6 bases from V and 2 bases from J, with 19 bases between. The CDR3 loop spans 15 amino acids. The germline gives CDR1 SQVTM, CDR2 ANQGSEA. CDR3 DNA: TGCAGCGTCCGACAGTCGGAAAAATCCAACACTGAAGCTTTCTTT. It codes for CSVRQSEKSNTEAFF.

V and J are TRBV24-1 and TRBJ2-1, with 10 bases matching TRBD2. Germline V gives CDR1 KGHDR, CDR2 SFDVKD. The ends lost 5 bases at V and 0 bases at J; junction bases unmatched: 9. The CDR3 is 18 residues long. This chain's CDR3 is CATSGITSGESSYNEQFF. In DNA form, the CDR3 reads TGTGCCACCAGTGGTATAACTAGCGGGGAAAGCTCCTACAATGAGCAGTTCTTC.

This chain connects TRBV14 to TRBJ2-7; TRBD1 might be the D (6 bases). V shed 6 bases and J shed 0 bases, with 9 bases lying between them. The CDR3 spans 13 residues. Looked up from germline, CDR1 is SGHDN and CDR2 is FVKESK. This chain's CDR3 is CASRRTDSYEQYF. The CDR3 DNA follows: TGTGCCAGCAGACGGACAGACTCCTACGAGCAGTACTTC.

This chain joins TRBV6-5 and TRBJ2-7; TRBD1 might be the D (5 bases). This CDR3 is built from 11 residues. Germline loops: CDR1 MNHEY, CDR2 SVGAGI. The V end was cut by 7 bases, the J end by 2 bases, with 6 bases between. CDR3 amino acids: CASTGTYEQYF. The CDR3 DNA reads as TGTGCCAGCACAGGGACCTACGAGCAGTACTTC.

This chain links TRBV28 with TRBJ1-2; maybe TRBD1 (5 bases). Trimming removed 7 bases from V and 3 bases from J, with 12 bases in between. Per the germline V gene, CDR1 is MDHEN and CDR2 is SYDVKM. The CDR3 runs 13 residues. For the CDR3, the DNA is TGTGCCAGCAACCCTGGCAGGGACTATGGCTACACCTTC. It translates to CASNPGRDYGYTF.

The rearrangement links TRBV3-1 (or the pseudogene TRBV3-2) to TRBJ2-2; D is unresolved. The CDR3 is 12 residues long. Germline CDR1 and CDR2: LGHDT and YNNKEL (reference sequence). Deletions cut 10 bases from V and 3 bases from J, with 9 bases between. The CDR3 nucleotides read TGTGCCATCCTGATAGACACCGGGGAGCTGTTTTTT. It is translated as CAILIDTGELFF.

The chain recombines TRBV27 with TRBJ1-4; the D gene is possibly TRBD1 (5 bases). Germline values: CDR1 MNHEY, CDR2 SMNVEV (reference sequence). V was pared by 2 bases and J by 0 bases, with 13 bases between. This CDR3 comprises 17 residues. DNA of the CDR3: TGTGCCAGCAGTTTAGGGGGGGACTGGGCAACTAATGAAAAACTGTTTTTT. It yields the protein CASSLGGDWATNEKLFF.